Below, 25 T cell receptor beta chains from the same sample are listed, as sequenced in a study of T cells in Graves' hyperthyroidism and ophthalmopathy (dated by TCRdb to the late 2010s). Library construction relied on multiplex PCR. The reads were generated on an Illumina HiSeq 2000. TCR beta CDR3 regions were amplified from RNA transcripts. For the first round of RT-PCR on the TCR CDR3, the HTBI primer set was used together with the Qiagen OneStep RT-PCR kit. In-frame beta chains were kept once TCRdb had trimmed the public reads at Q25 with fastp and called clones with MiXCR. A single entry per CDR3 protein holds the most common genes and DNA from its merged rows. Counted in this sample were hundreds of thousands of distinct CDR3 sequences; roughly 50% of them appeared once. Approximately 8.2% of the sample goes to the ten largest clones. Sequenced material: peripheral blood or thyroid tissue (not recorded which). Every receptor here comes from a woman aged 18-29 years with Graves' hyperthyroidism. Donor details come from another sample of the same person, matched by shared clones.

The chain has TRBV2 and TRBJ1-3; 9 bases map to TRBD1. This CDR3 region has 15 residues. Germline CDR1 is SNHLY and CDR2 is FYNNEI. V gave up 8 bases and J gave up 5 bases; unmatched junction bases: 10. As DNA, the CDR3 is TGTGCCAGCGTTTCAGAGGACAGGGGACGAAACACCATATATTTT. This encodes CASVSEDRGRNTIYF.

The gene calls are TRBV25-1 and TRBJ1-6, with D perhaps TRBD1 (6 bases). The CDR3 totals 14 residues. V lost 1 base and J lost 10, with 11 bases in between. Looked up from germline, CDR1 is MGHDK and CDR2 is SYGVNS. For the CDR3, the DNA is TGTGCCAGCAGTGAATCGGGGGCAGGATCACCCCTCCACTTT. As protein: CASSESGAGSPLHF.

This clonotype was recorded a few times. This sequence joins TRBV7-2 and TRBJ1-2; 8 bases are shared with TRBD1. Germline values: CDR1 SGHTA, CDR2 FQGNSA. The CDR3 totals 13 residues. Trimming at V came to 3 bases and at J to 8 bases, leaving 5 bases not matched to a gene. CDR3 DNA: TGTGCCAGCAGCTTCGACAGGGGAGTCGGCTACACCTTC. As protein: CASSFDRGVGYTF.

The CDR3, as DNA: TGTGCCAGCAGCTTAGCCCGGCCGGGACAGATGAACACTGAAGCTTTCTTT. Protein: CASSLARPGQMNTEAFF. This sequence joins TRBV7-9 and TRBJ1-1, with TRBD1 matching 7 bases. Germline V gives CDR1 SEHNR, CDR2 FQNEAQ (reference sequence). There are 17 residues in the CDR3. V shed 0 bases and J 0 bases; nucleotides not matched to a gene: 7.

V gene TRBV10-3 combines with J gene TRBJ2-5; no definite D call. CDR1 is ENHRY and CDR2 is SYGVKD in the germline V gene. The V end lost 4 bases, the J end lost 2 bases, and 8 bases lay between the germline ends. The CDR3 has 13 residues. CDR3 DNA sequence: TGTGCCATCAGTGGACGGCGACAAGAGACCCAGTACTTC. Translation: CAISGRRQETQYF.

This clonotype was detected a few times. This sequence joins TRBV7-9 and TRBJ2-5; TRBD1 matches at 8 bases. J lost 3 bases, V lost 5 bases, and 14 bases had no gene match. CDR1 and CDR2 from the germline V gene are SEHNR and FQNEAQ (reference sequence). CDR3 size: 17 residues. DNA of the CDR3: TGTGCCAGCAGCCAAGATCCGCAGGGGGCCGGCAAAGAGACCCAGTACTTC. It translates to CASSQDPQGAGKETQYF. The full variable domain, with the rest looked up from reference TRBV7-9 and TRBJ2-5, is DTGVSQNPRHKITKRGQNVTFRCDPISEHNRLYWYRQTLGQGPEFLTYFQNEAQLEKSRLLSDRFSAERPKGSFSTLEIQRTEQGDSAMYLCASSQDPQGAGKETQYFGPGTRLLVL.

The genes are TRBV7-9 and TRBJ2-7; D is ambiguous. Germline V gene data show CDR1 as SEHNR and CDR2 as FQNEAQ (reference sequence). The CDR3 loop spans 12 amino acids. Trimming pared 5 bases from V and 6 bases from J, leaving 11 bases between. CDR3 in DNA: TGTGCCAGCAGCCGCTCAGGTGGCGAGCAGTACTTC. This codes for CASSRSGGEQYF.

The chain uses TRBV7-4 and TRBJ2-7, with 7 nucleotides matching TRBD2. Germline CDR1 SGHVT, CDR2 SQSDAQ. V shed 6 bases and J 4 bases; nucleotides not matched to a gene: 9. CDR3 size: 14 residues. The CDR3 nucleotides read TGTGCCAGCAGTTTTGGGACTAAATCGTACGAGCAGTACTTC. This gives the protein CASSFGTKSYEQYF. Supplemented by reference TRBV7-4 and TRBJ2-7, the full variable domain reads GAGVSQSPRYKVAKRGRDVALRCDSISGHVTLYWYRQTLGQGSEVLTYSQSDAQRDKSGRPSGRFSAERPERSVSTLKIQRTEQGDSAVYLCASSFGTKSYEQYFGPGTRLTVT.

Only a few counts were recorded for this clonotype. It may be a read error: a sequence one base away is much more abundant. This chain uses TRBV10-2 with TRBJ2-7; no clear D. Looked up from germline, CDR1 is WSHSY and CDR2 is SAAADI. Trimming pared 5 bases from V and 2 bases from J, leaving 10 bases between. The CDR3 has 13 amino acids. CDR3 coding DNA: TGCGCCAGCAGTAAGGGCGGAGCCTACGAGCAGTACTTC. This codes for CASSKGGAYEQYF.

The J gene is TRBJ2-5, the V gene TRBV7-4, with 7 bases lining up with TRBD2. The CDR3 has 16 amino acids. V was pared by 3 bases and J by 5 bases, with 12 bases of the junction left unmatched. Germline CDR1 and CDR2: SGHVT and SQSDAQ. The CDR3 here is CASSLASGGGSETQYF. The CDR3 DNA reads TGTGCCAGCAGCTTGGCTAGCGGAGGAGGATCTGAGACCCAGTACTTC.

Turning to this clonotype: This sequence may be a read error, since a much larger clone differs from it by one base. This chain connects TRBV7-2 to TRBJ2-5; 7 nucleotides line up with TRBD2. This CDR3 region has 13 residues. The V gene end was trimmed by 6 bases and the J gene end by 5 bases; junction bases not matched to a gene: 6. The V gene's germline CDR1 is SGHTA and CDR2 FQGNSA. CDR3 in amino acids: CASRGEGRETQYF. CDR3 in DNA: TGTGCCAGCAGGGGGGAGGGTCGTGAGACCCAGTACTTC.

CDR3 nucleotide sequence: TGTGCCAGTAGTGTCGGGACAACAGATACGCAGTATTTT. It specifies CASSVGTTDTQYF. The V gene is TRBV19, the J gene TRBJ2-3; TRBD1 might be the D (6 bases). V was pared by 5 bases and J by 3 bases, with 9 bases between. The CDR3 length is 13 residues. Germline assignment: CDR1 LNHDA and CDR2 SQIVND (reference sequence).

In this sample, this clonotype turned up a few times. The junction shows a germline mismatch at one end, possibly a read error. The genes are TRBV7-9 and TRBJ2-6; D may be TRBD1 or TRBD2 (6 bases each). The CDR3 is 18 amino acids. The germline CDR1 and CDR2 sequences are SEHNR and FQNEAQ (reference sequence). The CDR3 DNA reads TGCGCCAGCAGCCTGGCGAGACGGGGGCAGGCTGGGGCCAACGTCCTGACTTTC. Translating it yields CASSLARRGQAGANVLTF. The full variable domain, its missing parts supplied by reference TRBV7-9 and TRBJ2-6, is DTGVSQNPRHKITKRGQNVTFRCDPISEHNRLYWYRQTLGQGPEFLTYFQNEAQLEKSRLLSDRFSAERPKGSFSTLEIQRTEQGDSAMYLCASSLARRGQAGANVLTFGAGSRLTVL.

This clonotype has more than one count but fewer than ten. This rearrangement joins TRBV29-1 to TRBJ2-2, with TRBD2 matching 8 bases. J lost 5 bases, V lost 3 bases, and 8 bases had no gene match. The length of the CDR3 is 15 residues. Germline-derived CDR1 and CDR2 are SQVTM and ANQGSEA. The CDR3 sequence: CSVESSGSETGELFF. The CDR3, as DNA: TGCAGCGTTGAGTCCAGCGGGAGTGAAACCGGGGAGCTGTTTTTT.

Worth noting for this clonotype: Mismatch with germline at one junction end may stem from a read error. The chain uses TRBV5-1 and TRBJ1-5, with D possibly being TRBD1 (5 bases). Germline loops: CDR1 SGHRS, CDR2 YFSETQ. There are 14 residues in the CDR3. The CDR3 DNA reads as TGTGCCAGCAGCTTAGAAGGGGAGGGCCAGCCCCAGCATTTT. This translates into CASSLEGEGQPQHF.

V gene TRBV7-8 combines with J gene TRBJ1-2; D ambiguous. Germline-derived CDR1 and CDR2 are SGHVS and FQNEAQ. Trimming removed 6 bases from V and 4 bases from J, with 12 bases in between. CDR3 length equals 13 residues. The CDR3 DNA reads TGTGCCAGCAGGCACGCAGGCGGCTATGGCTACACCTTC. Translated, it gives CASRHAGGYGYTF.

Details on this clonotype: Sequence at one end of the junction differs from germline and may be a read error. The rearrangement joins TRBV6-5 to TRBJ2-5; 7 bases are shared with TRBD2. This CDR3 spans 16 amino acids. CDR1 and CDR2 (germline): MNHEY, SVGAGI. The CDR3 reads CSSSYSAAGVWETQYF. In DNA, the CDR3 is TGTTCCAGCAGTTACTCTGCGGCGGGAGTATGGGAGACCCAGTACTTC.

The chain uses TRBV10-3 and TRBJ1-2; 11 nucleotides match TRBD1. In germline, CDR1 is ENHRY, CDR2 SYGVKD. Trimming at V came to 5 bases and at J to 5 bases, leaving 4 bases not matched to a gene. This CDR3 has 14 residues. This chain's CDR3 is CAISTGQGEYGYTF. The CDR3 bases are TGTGCCATCAGTACGGGACAGGGGGAATATGGCTACACCTTC.

This clonotype was detected only a few times. J is TRBJ2-7 and V is TRBV7-6; 7 nucleotides align to TRBD1. There are 16 residues in the CDR3. V shed 3 bases and J 2 bases; nucleotides not matched to a gene: 10. Germline-derived CDR1 and CDR2 are SGHVS and FNYEAQ. CDR3 nucleotides: TGTGCCAGCAGCTTGGTAGCAGGGACAGCTGCCTACGAGCAGTACTTC. As protein: CASSLVAGTAAYEQYF.

This clonotype appeared a few times. The chain carries TRBV2 and TRBJ2-5; D call uncertain. CDR3 length equals 14 residues. Trimming removed 5 bases from V and 0 bases from J, with 10 bases in between. Germline CDR1 SNHLY, CDR2 FYNNEI. The CDR3: CASSPWADQETQYF. In DNA, the CDR3 is TGTGCCAGCAGTCCATGGGCGGACCAAGAGACCCAGTACTTC.

This clonotype was counted many times. The rearrangement links TRBV2 to TRBJ2-7; 11 bases fit TRBD1. CDR3 length: 14 residues. Trimming removed 3 bases from V and 9 bases from J; junction bases left unmatched: 7. The germline V gene has CDR1 SNHLY and CDR2 FYNNEI. The CDR3 DNA is TGTGCCAGCAGTGACGTAGGACAGGGGGCTCGGCAGTACTTC. Its translation is CASSDVGQGARQYF.

This clonotype was recorded many times. V gene TRBV20-1 combines with J gene TRBJ2-3; 9 bases map to TRBD2. The CDR3 extends over 15 amino acids. Germline loops: CDR1 DFQATT, CDR2 SNEGSKA (reference sequence). Unmatched junction bases numbered 10, after V lost 5 bases and J lost 4 bases. The chain's CDR3 is CSAERREGSADTQYF. For the CDR3, the DNA is TGCAGTGCTGAGCGGCGGGAGGGAAGTGCAGATACGCAGTATTTT.

The sample holds a few counts of this clonotype. The gene calls are TRBV2 and TRBJ1-5; D perhaps matches TRBD1 (5 bases). The V and J ends lost 5 bases and 0 bases respectively, with 11 bases between them. The CDR3 has 15 amino acids. CDR1 SNHLY and CDR2 FYNNEI come from the germline V gene. The CDR3 sequence: CASSKAGPSNQPQHF. Written as DNA, the CDR3 is TGTGCCAGCAGTAAGGCAGGGCCTAGCAATCAGCCCCAGCATTTT.

The chain carries TRBV7-3 and TRBJ2-5, with 9 bases fitting TRBD1. The germline V gene has CDR1 SGHTA and CDR2 FQGTGA. The CDR3 sequence is 16 residues long. V lost 4 bases, J lost 5 bases, and 11 bases stayed unmatched. As DNA, the CDR3 is TGTGCCAGCAGCTATGCACGGACAGGGGTGGGGGAGACCCAGTACTTC. Protein sequence: CASSYARTGVGETQYF.

This chain links TRBV6-5 with TRBJ2-2; D tentatively fits TRBD1 or TRBD2 (6 bases each). V was trimmed by 5 bases and J by 9 bases, leaving 13 bases between them. CDR1 is MNHEY, CDR2 SVGAGI, per germline. This CDR3 spans 13 amino acids. The CDR3 loop is CASSPWGDRELFF. The CDR3 region has the DNA TGTGCCAGCAGTCCCTGGGGGGACAGGGAGCTGTTTTTT.